This T cell receptor (beta chain) was found in a study of blood T cell repertoires in COVID-19. Residents of approximately 25 US areas, aged roughly 18 to 89 years, made up the participants. Categorization into cohorts depended on clinical history that participants reported. In the 2 weeks before study entry, exposed participants met a COVID-19 case, which was PCR-confirmed or clinician-diagnosed. The CDR3 runs to 15 residues. Germline CDR1 is LGHNT and CDR2 is FRNRAP. V trimming: 6 bases; J trimming: 8 bases; junction bases outside the gene matches: 13. In the authors' methods: Scientists estimated how many nucleated cells there were by amplifying reference gene primers. This table comes from immunoSEQ multiplex PCR, and its TCRdb copy is limited to in-frame clones, with some not included. D and trimming were read from the DNA, whereas the V and J calls and clone size are those reported in that table. Counted here are roughly 180,000 clones, 60% to 80% occurring once; the ten biggest clones make up approximately 14%.

The receptor comes from a man between 60 and 75 years old who had been exposed to COVID-19. The genes are TRBV12-5 and TRBJ2-1; 7 bases fit TRBD2. The source material was PBMCs or T cells enriched from blood (not recorded which). This CDR3 reads CASGDNLAGEYEQFF. The CDR3 DNA sequence: TGTGCTAGTGGAGACAACCTTGCGGGGGAGTATGAGCAGTTCTTC.